This TCR beta chain was sequenced in a study of T cells in Graves' hyperthyroidism and ophthalmopathy. Whole-study results and caveats: Ophthalmopathy was told apart from stable hyperthyroidism by a 13 V-J model. Median prediction lead before ophthalmopathy onset was 6.5 to 7 months with the model.

From RNA transcripts, TCR beta CDR3 regions were amplified. A set of HTBI primers served as the primers for a first-round RT-PCR of the TCR CDR3. Using its own MiXCR run on the multiplex PCR reads, TCRdb lists one record per CDR3 protein. This table has 640,000 or so distinct CDR3 sequences, 11% to 15% appearing once. Germline V CDR1 and CDR2: MNHGY, SVAAGI. The CDR3 length is 14 residues. With respect to this clonotype: The antigen is not known. A much more abundant neighbour one base away suggests this may be a read error.

Disease duration was under 3 months in the ophthalmopathy patients, who also had a Clinical Activity Score of at least 3 and a NOSPECS grade of at least 4. Pregnant or lactating patients were excluded, as were those with uncontrolled infection or other autoimmune disease. Input material: blood. The source is a woman between 18 and 29 years old with Graves' ophthalmopathy. The chain carries TRBV6-9 and TRBJ1-2; D call uncertain. CDR3 in DNA: TGTGCCAGCAGTTCAAACAGATACAACTGTGGCTACACCTTC. Amino acids: CASSSNRYNCGYTF.